The present T cell receptor (beta chain) was sequenced within a study of cytomegalovirus exposure and HLA in healthy donors. Overall study findings and caveats: Indistinguishable V segments such as TRBV6-2 and TRBV6-3 were excluded.

Germline CDR1 and CDR2: MDHEN and SYDVKM. Trimming left V 4 bases short and J 0 bases short, with 20 bases between. CDR3 length: 18 residues. Both 60 Vbeta primers and 13 Jbeta primers went into the PCR. Clones were sequenced by immunoSEQ multiplex PCR, and TCRdb holds only the in-frame ones, with some missing. The sample contains roughly 200,000 clones, about nine tenths of which appear only once. As regards this clone: Its antigen is not known.

The source material was PBMCs. The receptor comes from a man in his thirties or forties in good health and CMV-seronegative. The V and J genes are TRBV28 and TRBJ2-3; D remains ambiguous. The CDR3 reads CASSSNPTFGLSTDTQYF. The DNA for the CDR3 is TGTGCCAGCAGTTCTAACCCAACCTTTGGGCTCAGCACAGATACGCAGTATTTT.